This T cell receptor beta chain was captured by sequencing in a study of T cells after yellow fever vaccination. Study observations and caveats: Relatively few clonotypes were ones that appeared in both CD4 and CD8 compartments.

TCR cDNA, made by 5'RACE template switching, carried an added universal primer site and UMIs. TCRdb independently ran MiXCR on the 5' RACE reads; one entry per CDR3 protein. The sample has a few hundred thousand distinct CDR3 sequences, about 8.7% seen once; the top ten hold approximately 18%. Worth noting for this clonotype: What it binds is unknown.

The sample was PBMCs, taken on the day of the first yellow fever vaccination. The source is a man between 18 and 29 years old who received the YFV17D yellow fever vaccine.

This chain's CDR3 is CAWTEPGTRYYEQYF. CDR3 bases: TGTGCCTGGACCGAGCCCGGGACACGTTACTACGAGCAGTACTTC. The V gene is TRBV30, the J gene TRBJ2-7; possible D gene TRBD1, 6 bases. The CDR3 is 15 residues long. Germline V gene sequence: CDR1 GTSNPN, CDR2 SVGIG (reference sequence). V lost 4 bases and J lost 3, with 19 bases in between.